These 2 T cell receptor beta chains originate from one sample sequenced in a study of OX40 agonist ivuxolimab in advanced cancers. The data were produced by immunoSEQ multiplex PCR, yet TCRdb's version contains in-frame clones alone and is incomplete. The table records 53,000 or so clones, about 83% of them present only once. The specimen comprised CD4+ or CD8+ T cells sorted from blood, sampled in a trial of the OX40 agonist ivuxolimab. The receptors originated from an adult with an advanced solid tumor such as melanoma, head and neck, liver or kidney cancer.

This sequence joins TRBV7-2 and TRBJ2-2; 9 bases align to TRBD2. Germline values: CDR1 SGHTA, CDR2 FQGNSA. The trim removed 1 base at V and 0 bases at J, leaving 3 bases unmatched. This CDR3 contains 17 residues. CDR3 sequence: CASSLVSGGPNTGELFF. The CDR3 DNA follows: TGTGCCAGCAGCTTAGTTAGCGGGGGACCGAACACCGGGGAGCTGTTTTTT.

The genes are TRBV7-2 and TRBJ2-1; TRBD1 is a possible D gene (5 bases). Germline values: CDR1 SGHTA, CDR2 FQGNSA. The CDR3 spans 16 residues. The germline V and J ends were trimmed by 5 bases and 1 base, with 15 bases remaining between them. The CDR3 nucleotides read TGTGCCAGCAGCGCCCGAACTGGGGCATCCTACAATGAGCAGTTCTTC. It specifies CASSARTGASYNEQFF.